These 14 T cell receptor beta chains were all obtained from the same sample, sequenced in a study of T cell responses to AZD1222 COVID-19 vaccine (dated by TCRdb to 2020 to 2023). In the paper's terms, the time point label means: baseline before first vaccination. Libraries came from the immunoSEQ multiplex PCR assay. TCRdb limited this immuneACCESS table to in-frame rearrangements with V and J called. A share of clones is missing; checked studies link under half to unresolved V genes, and the rest is unexplained. This sample lists around 150,000 clones; roughly 88% were detected once. 2.2% of the sample rests with the top ten. This material consisted of peripheral blood, taken on day 0 of AZD1222 vaccination. The receptors here all came from an adult in good health.

CDR3 nucleotide sequence: TGTGCCAGCAGCCAAGTGGGACCAGCCTACAATGAGCAGTTCTTC. It encodes CASSQVGPAYNEQFF. The chain joins TRBV14 to TRBJ2-1; D tentatively reads TRBD1 or TRBD2 (5 bases each). Trimming stripped 1 base from V and 2 bases from J, with 9 bases between. Germline V lookup: CDR1 SGHDN, CDR2 FVKESK. The CDR3 loop spans 15 amino acids.

The chain joins TRBV12-3 or TRBV12-4 to TRBJ1-1; D is possibly TRBD1 (5 bases). V gave up 8 bases and J gave up 5 bases, with 15 bases separating them. The CDR3 contains 13 residues. The CDR3 sequence is CASSTAAGTEAFF. CDR3 DNA sequence: TGTGCCAGCTCCACAGCGGCAGGGACTGAAGCTTTCTTT.

The chain is built from TRBV6-2 or TRBV6-3 and TRBJ1-5, with 7 bases fitting TRBD1. V was pared by 4 bases and J by 4 bases, with 4 bases of the junction left unmatched. The CDR3 runs 14 residues. CDR1 and CDR2 from the germline V gene are MNHEY and SVGEGT. The CDR3 DNA sequence: TGTGCCAGCAGTTCGGGACAGCTTAATCAGCCCCAGCATTTT. It codes for CASSSGQLNQPQHF.

In DNA form, the CDR3 reads TGTGCCAGCTCACGGACTAGCGGGAGAGTGGGCTCCTACGAGCAGTACTTC. Translating gives CASSRTSGRVGSYEQYF. J is TRBJ2-7 and V is TRBV18; 13 bases are a match to TRBD2. The CDR3 loop spans 17 amino acids. Germline loops: CDR1 KGHSH, CDR2 LQKENI. Trimming at V came to 4 bases and at J to 0 bases, leaving 6 bases not matched to a gene.

The chain carries TRBV7-3 and TRBJ2-7, with 7 bases matching TRBD1. This CDR3 is 14 amino acids long. J lost 5 bases, V lost 2 bases, and 6 bases had no gene match. Germline V gives CDR1 SGHTA, CDR2 FQGTGA. The CDR3 sequence is CASSLWTGPNEQYF. CDR3 nucleotides: TGTGCCAGCAGCTTATGGACAGGCCCCAACGAGCAGTACTTC.

The chain couples TRBV7-3 to TRBJ2-3, with 8 bases matching TRBD2. Germline assignment: CDR1 SGHTA and CDR2 FQGTGA. This CDR3 region has 15 residues. J lost 2 bases, V lost 4 bases, and 5 bases had no gene match. The CDR3 DNA sequence: TGTGCCAGCAGCTCACGGGGGGGTGACACAGATACGCAGTATTTT. Its translation is CASSSRGGDTDTQYF.

This chain links TRBV7-9 with TRBJ1-2; TRBD1 aligns across 10 bases. Germline loops: CDR1 SEHNR, CDR2 FQNEAQ (reference sequence). The CDR3 runs 13 residues. J was trimmed by 8 bases and V by 4 bases; bases with no gene match: 4. The CDR3 region has the DNA TGTGCCAGCAGCTCCGACAGGGGGCGAGGCTACACCTTC. Protein sequence: CASSSDRGRGYTF.

The chain is built from TRBV7-9 and TRBJ1-4; D is perhaps TRBD1 (5 bases). CDR1 SEHNR and CDR2 FQNEAQ come from the germline V gene (reference sequence). Trimming cost V 4 bases and J 7 bases, with 10 bases left between them. The CDR3 is 13 amino acids. The CDR3 nucleotides read TGTGCCAGCAGCTCCGGGGGGGGTGAAAAACTGTTTTTT. Protein sequence: CASSSGGGEKLFF.

This clone was picked up many times. This sequence joins TRBV28 and TRBJ1-1; 7 nucleotides align to TRBD1. CDR1 and CDR2 from the germline V gene are MDHEN and SYDVKM. The CDR3 totals 14 residues. After removal of 5 bases from V and 5 bases from J, the junction contained 8 bases not matched to a gene. The CDR3 bases are TGTGCCAGCAGTCCCATAGGCAGGGGGACTGAAGCTTTCTTT. It is translated as CASSPIGRGTEAFF.

The rearrangement uses TRBV7-2 and TRBJ2-7, with D possibly matching TRBD2 (6 bases). V lost 1 base to trimming and J lost 4 bases, with 11 bases between them. This CDR3 is built from 14 residues. CDR1 is SGHTA, CDR2 FQGNSA, per germline. The CDR3 DNA reads TGTGCCAGCAGCTTAGGTGCGGGATTATACGAGCAGTACTTC. Its protein product is CASSLGAGLYEQYF.

The chain couples TRBV10-3 to TRBJ2-1; D call uncertain. Trimming cost V 6 bases and J 2 bases, with 8 bases left between them. This CDR3 contains 13 residues. Germline lookup yields CDR1 ENHRY and CDR2 SYGVKD. Written as DNA, the CDR3 is TGTGCCATCAGCAGCAGTGCCTACAATGAGCAGTTCTTC. It codes for CAISSSAYNEQFF.

The chain combines TRBV5-1 with TRBJ1-6; 7 bases are shared with TRBD1. Germline CDR1 and CDR2: SGHRS and YFSETQ. Trimming at V came to 3 bases and at J to 10 bases, leaving 10 bases not matched to a gene. CDR3 length: 15 residues. CDR3 loop: CASSWDSGFDSPLHF. The CDR3 DNA reads as TGCGCCAGCAGCTGGGACAGCGGATTTGACTCACCCCTCCACTTT.

Here the CDR3 DNA reads TGTGCCAGCAGCCAAATAAGGGGACTAGCGGGAGGCCGTTCCTACGAGCAGTACTTC. It is translated as CASSQIRGLAGGRSYEQYF. This rearrangement joins TRBV3-1 (or the pseudogene TRBV3-2) to TRBJ2-7; 15 bases line up with TRBD2. Germline V gene data show CDR1 as LGHDT and CDR2 as YNNKEL (reference sequence). The CDR3 runs to 19 residues. With V trimmed by 2 bases and J by 1 base, 9 bases remained unmatched.

This chain connects TRBV7-2 to TRBJ1-2; 7 nucleotides match TRBD1. Germline V gene lookup returns CDR1 SGHTA and CDR2 FQGNSA. The CDR3 is 14 residues long. V trimming: 4 bases; J trimming: 8 bases; junction bases outside the gene matches: 10. The CDR3 sequence is CASSSPNRGEGYTF. DNA of the CDR3: TGTGCCAGCAGCTCACCCAACAGGGGAGAAGGCTACACCTTC.